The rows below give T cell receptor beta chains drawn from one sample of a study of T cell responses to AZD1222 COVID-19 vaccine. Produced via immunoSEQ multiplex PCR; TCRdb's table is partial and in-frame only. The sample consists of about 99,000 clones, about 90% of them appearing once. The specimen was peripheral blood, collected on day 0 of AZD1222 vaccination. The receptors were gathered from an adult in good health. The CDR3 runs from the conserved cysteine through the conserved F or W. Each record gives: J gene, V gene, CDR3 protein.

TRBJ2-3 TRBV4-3 CASSQFAGDTQYF
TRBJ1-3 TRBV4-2 CASNQGGNTIYF
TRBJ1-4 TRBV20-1 CSASNRQQEKKLFF
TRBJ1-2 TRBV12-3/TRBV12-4 CASSFGGDGYTF
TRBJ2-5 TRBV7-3 CASSLGSQETQYF
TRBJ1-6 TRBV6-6 CASTPREGSPLHF
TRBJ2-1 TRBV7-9 CASSLVGQFVEQFF
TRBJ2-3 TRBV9 CASSIAGGSTDTQYF
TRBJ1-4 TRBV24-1 CANSGTGEEKLFF
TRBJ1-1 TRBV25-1 CASRPDRANTEAFF
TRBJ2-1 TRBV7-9 CASSGGELRGSYNEQFF
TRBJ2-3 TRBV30 CAWTLLDTQYF
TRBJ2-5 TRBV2 CASSGRGRGQETQYF
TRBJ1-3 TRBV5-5 CASSPDRGGGNTIYF
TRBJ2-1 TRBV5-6 CASSTPGLAGSAGLNEQFF
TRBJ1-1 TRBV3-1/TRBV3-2 CASSQEYEAFF
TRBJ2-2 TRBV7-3 CASSLLGNTGELFF
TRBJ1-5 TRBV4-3 CASSQVFGQPQHF
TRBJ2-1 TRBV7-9 CASSPPRVSYNEQFF
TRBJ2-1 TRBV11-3 CASSPRAGSEGEQFF
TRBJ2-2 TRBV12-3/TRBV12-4 CASSLHTPGELFF
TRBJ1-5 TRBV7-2 CASSLGGQRPQHF
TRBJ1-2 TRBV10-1 CASSEGAGSYGYTF
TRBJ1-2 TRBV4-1 CASSQVAGGAGYTF
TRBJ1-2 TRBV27 CASSPGTGPRGYTF
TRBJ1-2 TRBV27 CASSTGNYYGYTF
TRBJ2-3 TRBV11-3 CASSSGGTDTQYF
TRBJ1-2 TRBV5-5 CASSTQGSYGYTF
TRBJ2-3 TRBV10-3 CATEERGSTDTQYF
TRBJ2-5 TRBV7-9 CASRDSTRGKQETQYF
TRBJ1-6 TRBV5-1 CASSLSGGSDNSPLHF
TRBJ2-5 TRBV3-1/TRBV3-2 CASSPTGTGVETQYF
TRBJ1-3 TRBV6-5 CASSPRTGRGNTIYF
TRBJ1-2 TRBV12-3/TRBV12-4 CASSLPGGYGYTF
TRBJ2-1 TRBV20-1 CSASMEGPIHNEQFF
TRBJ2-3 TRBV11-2 CASSPPGGSGGTQYF
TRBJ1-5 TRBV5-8 CASSLGTGAADQPQHF
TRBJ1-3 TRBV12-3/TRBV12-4 CASRLGLGNTIYF
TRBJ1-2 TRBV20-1 CSARTGFGYTF
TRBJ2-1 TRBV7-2 CASSASYNEQFF
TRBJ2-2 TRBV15 CATSRVFHSSGELFF
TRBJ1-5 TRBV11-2 CASSHIDQPQHF
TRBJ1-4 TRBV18 CASSPVRGTPYNEKLFF
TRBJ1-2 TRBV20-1 CSVIGLYGYTF
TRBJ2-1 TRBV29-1 CSVVAGTDNEQFF
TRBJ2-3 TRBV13 CASSFREVDTDTQYF
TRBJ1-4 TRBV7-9 CASSLAQRGREKLFF
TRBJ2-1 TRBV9 CASSTTSGEQFF
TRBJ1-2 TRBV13 CASSSSHRGRDGYTF
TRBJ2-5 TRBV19 CASNPAGGGQETQYF
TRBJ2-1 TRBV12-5 CASGSPRDSDYNEQFF
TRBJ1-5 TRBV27 CASSLGEDQPQHF
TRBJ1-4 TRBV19 CASSQDGRPNEKLFF
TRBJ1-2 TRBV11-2 CASALGLAVDYGYTF